These T cell receptor beta chains were read from a single sample in a study of beta chain features in type 1 diabetes. Produced via immunoSEQ multiplex PCR; TCRdb's table is partial and in-frame only. The sample yields some 25,000 clones, 45% to 65% seen once. Specimen: Tregs from blood. The receptors come from a woman aged 18-29 years with type 1 diabetes. Both conserved end residues are part of each CDR3. The D gene is left open where the match is weak. Part of the rows lack a size; the others show once, few, many or a class for expanded clones.

- | TRBJ1-1 | TRBV11-3 | - | CASRKGAEAFF | TGTGCCAGCAGAAAGGGGGCTGAAGCTTTCTTT
- | TRBJ2-5 | TRBV10-3 | few | CAISDAAGRQETQYF | TGTGCCATCAGTGATGCGGCGGGCAGACAAGAGACCCAGTACTTC
- | TRBJ1-1 | TRBV18 | - | CASSPRTAMNTEAFF | TGTGCCAGCTCACCCCGGACAGCCATGAACACTGAGGCTTTCTTT
TRBD2 | TRBJ2-5 | TRBV27 | few | CASSLWAGGQETQYF | TGTGCCAGCAGTTTATGGGCGGGAGGGCAGGAGACCCAGTACTTC
TRBD1 | TRBJ2-7 | TRBV5-1 | - | CASSLGGQGGYEQYF | TGCGCCAGCAGCCTGGGTGGACAGGGAGGTTACGAGCAGTACTTC
TRBD2 | TRBJ2-3 | TRBV2 | - | CATQLTSGRAVWLDTQYF | TGTGCCACCCAACTAACTAGCGGGAGGGCCGTGTGGTTGGATACGCAGTATTTT
- | TRBJ2-3 | TRBV7-3 | - | CASSPSGRRGDTQYF | TGTGCCAGCAGCCCATCAGGGCGGCGTGGAGATACGCAGTATTTT
TRBD1 | TRBJ2-7 | TRBV20-1 | - | CSARAGGEQYF | TGCAGTGCTAGGGCAGGGGGCGAGCAGTACTTC
- | TRBJ1-5 | TRBV19 | - | CASSIAEHRDYSYSNQPQHF | TGTGCCAGTAGTATAGCAGAACACCGCGACTACTCATATAGCAATCAGCCCCAGCATTTT
TRBD2 | TRBJ2-1 | TRBV5-1 | - | CASSSGLAGTSYNEQFF | TGCGCCAGCAGCTCAGGACTAGCGGGGACCTCCTACAATGAGCAGTTCTTC
TRBD1 | TRBJ1-1 | TRBV29-1 | - | CSVEGPGTGEGAFF | TGCAGCGTTGAAGGTCCCGGGACAGGGGAAGGAGCTTTCTTT
- | TRBJ2-1 | TRBV25-1 | - | CATSGGSRRQFF | TGTGCCACCTCTGGGGGCTCCCGGAGGCAGTTCTTC
TRBD1 | TRBJ1-1 | TRBV28 | - | CASSQDRSTEAFF | TGTGCCAGCAGTCAGGACAGGAGCACTGAAGCTTTCTTT
- | TRBJ2-7 | TRBV20-1 | - | CSASPSYEQYF | TGCAGTGCTAGCCCCAGCTACGAGCAGTACTTC
- | TRBJ2-1 | TRBV5-5 | few | CASSPRTDEQFF | TGTGCCAGCAGCCCGCGGACAGATGAGCAGTTCTTC
TRBD2 | TRBJ2-2 | TRBV6-5 | few | CASSYAGTSSTGELFF | TGTGCCAGCAGTTACGCCGGGACTAGTTCCACCGGGGAGCTGTTTTTT
TRBD2 | TRBJ2-5 | TRBV9 | few | CASSPRLAWETQYF | TGTGCCAGCAGCCCCCGACTAGCTTGGGAGACCCAGTACTTC
TRBD2 | TRBJ2-3 | TRBV10-1 | - | CASSASGAITQYF | TGCGCCAGCAGTGCTAGCGGGGCTATTACGCAGTATTTT
- | TRBJ1-1 | TRBV18 | - | CASSPSNPVRTEAFF | TGTGCCAGCTCACCATCCAACCCGGTGAGAACTGAAGCTTTCTTT
- | TRBJ2-5 | TRBV10-3 | few | CAISERETQYF | TGTGCCATCAGTGAGCGGGAGACCCAGTACTTC
TRBD2 | TRBJ2-2 | TRBV2 | - | CATRGTINTGELFF | TGTGCCACCCGCGGGACTATAAACACCGGGGAGCTGTTTTTT
TRBD1 | TRBJ2-1 | TRBV7-9 | few | CASSFRTGGLDEQFF | TGTGCCAGCAGCTTTCGGACAGGGGGCTTGGATGAGCAGTTCTTC
- | TRBJ1-4 | TRBV5-1 | - | CASSSEATNEKLFF | TGCGCCAGCAGCTCAGAGGCAACTAATGAAAAACTGTTTTTT
TRBD2 | TRBJ2-5 | TRBV2 | once | CASRTSGQETQYF | TGTGCCAGCAGGACTAGCGGGCAAGAGACCCAGTACTTC
- | TRBJ2-1 | TRBV10-1 | - | CASATGGQASYNEQFF | TGCGCCAGCGCCACGGGGGGACAGGCCTCCTACAATGAGCAGTTCTTC
TRBD2 | TRBJ2-7 | TRBV18 | few | CASSQTNLAGGPYEQYF | TGTGCCAGCTCACAGACCAACCTAGCGGGAGGACCATACGAGCAGTACTTC
- | TRBJ1-1 | TRBV6-6 | - | CASRPDMNTEAFF | TGTGCCAGCCGTCCTGACATGAACACTGAAGCTTTCTTT
TRBD1 | TRBJ1-2 | TRBV28 | - | CASSTGQGYYGYTF | TGTGCCAGCAGTACCGGACAGGGGTACTATGGCTACACCTTC
TRBD2 | TRBJ2-1 | TRBV10-3 | once | CATCRMSGRDNEQFF | TGTGCCACCTGCCGTATGAGCGGGAGGGACAATGAGCAGTTCTTC
- | TRBJ1-1 | TRBV7-2 | few | CATLEARNTEAFF | TGTGCCACCCTGGAGGCGAGGAACACTGAAGCTTTCTTT
- | TRBJ2-7 | TRBV7-2 | few | CASSFSRVGYEQYF | TGTGCCAGCAGCTTTTCGCGGGTCGGCTACGAGCAGTACTTC
- | TRBJ2-1 | TRBV7-8 | few | CASSPTIIRGSNNEQFF | TGTGCCAGCAGCCCGACGATCATCCGGGGATCCAACAATGAGCAGTTCTTC
TRBD1 | TRBJ1-1 | TRBV5-1 | - | CASSLAWLDRGRAEAFF | TGCGCCAGCAGCTTGGCTTGGCTCGACAGGGGGAGAGCTGAAGCTTTCTTT
TRBD1 | TRBJ1-1 | TRBV29-1 | few | CSVRLHRGVGTEAFF | TGCAGCGTCCGCCTTCACAGGGGAGTGGGAACTGAAGCTTTCTTT
TRBD2 | TRBJ2-3 | TRBV5-6 | - | CASSRRSSGEDTQYF | TGTGCCAGCAGCCGGCGGTCTAGCGGGGAAGATACGCAGTATTTT
- | TRBJ2-6 | TRBV30 | few | CAWAGTETGSGANVLTF | TGTGCCTGGGCGGGGACAGAAACGGGCTCTGGGGCCAACGTCCTGACTTTC
- | TRBJ1-3 | TRBV7-2 | - | CASSPGQPSGNTIYF | TGTGCCAGCAGCCCCGGACAGCCCTCTGGAAACACCATATATTTT
- | TRBJ2-1 | TRBV2 | - | CASSERRGYNEQFF | TGTGCCAGCAGTGAAAGAAGGGGCTACAATGAGCAGTTCTTC
TRBD1 | TRBJ2-2 | TRBV28 | once | CASSFPRTGGYDTGELFF | TGTGCCAGCAGTTTTCCGAGGACAGGGGGCTATGACACCGGGGAGCTGTTTTTT
TRBD1 | TRBJ1-1 | TRBV5-1 | - | CASSTGQGAWTEAFF | TGCGCCAGCAGTACTGGACAGGGGGCCTGGACTGAAGCTTTCTTT
- | TRBJ1-2 | TRBV5-1 | - | CASNPGGANYGYTF | TGCGCCAGCAACCCCGGTGGAGCTAACTATGGCTACACCTTC
- | TRBJ1-1 | TRBV29-1 | - | CSVAAGGVTEAFF | TGCAGCGTCGCAGCGGGAGGGGTCACTGAAGCTTTCTTT
TRBD2 | TRBJ2-1 | TRBV5-1 | - | CASSPTRWTSGSGGVYEQFF | TGCGCCAGCAGCCCCACCCGGTGGACTAGCGGGAGCGGAGGGGTGTATGAGCAGTTCTTC
- | TRBJ2-1 | TRBV7-2 | - | CASSPPGTLRAEQFF | TGTGCCAGCAGCCCACCCGGGACTCTCCGTGCTGAGCAGTTCTTC
TRBD2 | TRBJ2-3 | TRBV6-5 | - | CATEPQGGQVTQYF | TGTGCCACAGAACCCCAGGGAGGGCAGGTTACGCAGTATTTT
TRBD2 | TRBJ2-3 | TRBV7-2 | - | CASSLAGLSTDTQYF | TGTGCCAGCAGCCTAGCGGGGCTAAGCACAGATACGCAGTATTTT
TRBD2 | TRBJ2-5 | TRBV15 | - | CATSGGGLAGYQETQYF | TGTGCCACCAGCGGGGGGGGGCTAGCGGGCTACCAAGAGACCCAGTACTTC